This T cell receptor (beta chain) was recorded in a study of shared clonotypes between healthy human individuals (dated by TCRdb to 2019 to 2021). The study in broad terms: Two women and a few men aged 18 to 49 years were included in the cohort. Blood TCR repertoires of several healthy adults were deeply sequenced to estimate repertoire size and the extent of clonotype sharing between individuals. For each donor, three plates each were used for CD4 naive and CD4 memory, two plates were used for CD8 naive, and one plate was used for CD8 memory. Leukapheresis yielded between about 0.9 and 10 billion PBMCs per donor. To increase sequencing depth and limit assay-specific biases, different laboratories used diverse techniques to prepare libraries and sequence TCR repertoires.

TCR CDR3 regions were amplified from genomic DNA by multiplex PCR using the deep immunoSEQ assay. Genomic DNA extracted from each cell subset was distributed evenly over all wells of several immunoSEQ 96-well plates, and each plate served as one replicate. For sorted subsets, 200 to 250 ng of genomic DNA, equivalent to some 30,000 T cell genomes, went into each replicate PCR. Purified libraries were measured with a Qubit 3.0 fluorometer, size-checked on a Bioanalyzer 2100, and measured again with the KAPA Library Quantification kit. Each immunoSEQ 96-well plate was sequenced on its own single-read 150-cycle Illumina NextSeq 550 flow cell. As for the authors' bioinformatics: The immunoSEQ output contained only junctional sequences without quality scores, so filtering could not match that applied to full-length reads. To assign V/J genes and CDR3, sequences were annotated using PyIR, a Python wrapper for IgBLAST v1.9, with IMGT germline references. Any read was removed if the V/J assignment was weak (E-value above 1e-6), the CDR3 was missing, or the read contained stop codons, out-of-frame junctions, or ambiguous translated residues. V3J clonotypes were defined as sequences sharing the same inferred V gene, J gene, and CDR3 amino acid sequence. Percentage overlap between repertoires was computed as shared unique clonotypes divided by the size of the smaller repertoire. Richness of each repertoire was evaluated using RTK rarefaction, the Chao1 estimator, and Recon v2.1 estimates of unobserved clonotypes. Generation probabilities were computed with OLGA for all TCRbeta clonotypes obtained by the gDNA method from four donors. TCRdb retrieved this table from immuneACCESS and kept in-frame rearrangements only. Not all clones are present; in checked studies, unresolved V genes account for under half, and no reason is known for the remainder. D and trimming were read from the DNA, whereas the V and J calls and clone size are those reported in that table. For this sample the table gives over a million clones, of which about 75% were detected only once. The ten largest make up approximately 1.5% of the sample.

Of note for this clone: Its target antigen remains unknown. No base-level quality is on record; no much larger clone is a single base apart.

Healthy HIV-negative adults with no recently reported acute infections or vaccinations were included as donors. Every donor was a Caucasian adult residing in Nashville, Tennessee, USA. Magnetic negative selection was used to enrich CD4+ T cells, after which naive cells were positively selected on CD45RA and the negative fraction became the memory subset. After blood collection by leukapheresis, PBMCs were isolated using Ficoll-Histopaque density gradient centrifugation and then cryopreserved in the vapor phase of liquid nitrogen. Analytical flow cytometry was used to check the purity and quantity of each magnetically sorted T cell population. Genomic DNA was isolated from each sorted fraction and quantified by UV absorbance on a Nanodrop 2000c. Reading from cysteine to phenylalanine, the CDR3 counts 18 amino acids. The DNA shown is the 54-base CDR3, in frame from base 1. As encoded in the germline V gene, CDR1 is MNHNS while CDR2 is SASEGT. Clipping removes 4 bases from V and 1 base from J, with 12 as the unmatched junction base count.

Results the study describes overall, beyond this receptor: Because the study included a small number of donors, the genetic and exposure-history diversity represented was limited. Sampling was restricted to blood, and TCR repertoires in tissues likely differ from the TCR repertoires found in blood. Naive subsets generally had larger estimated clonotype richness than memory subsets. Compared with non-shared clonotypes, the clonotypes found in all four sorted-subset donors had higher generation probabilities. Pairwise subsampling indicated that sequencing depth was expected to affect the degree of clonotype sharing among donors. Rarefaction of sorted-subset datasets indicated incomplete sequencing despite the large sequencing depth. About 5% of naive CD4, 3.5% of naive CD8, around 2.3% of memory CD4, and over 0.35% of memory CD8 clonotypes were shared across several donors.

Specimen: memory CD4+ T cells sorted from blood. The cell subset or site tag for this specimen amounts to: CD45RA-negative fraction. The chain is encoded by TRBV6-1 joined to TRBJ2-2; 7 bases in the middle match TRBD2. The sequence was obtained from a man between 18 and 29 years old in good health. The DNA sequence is TGTGCCAGCAGTGGCCTCCCTAGCGGAAATCAGAACACCGGGGAGCTGTTTTTT. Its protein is CASSGLPSGNQNTGELFF.